Below, 24 T cell receptor beta chains from the same sample are listed, as sequenced in a study of regulatory T cells in long-lasting Graves disease. Noted time point: newly diagnosed GD, antithyroid drugs for less than 3 months. From RNA extracted from PBMCs, the TCR library was made. Researchers made TCR beta libraries by using iRepertoire HTBI primers and running Arm-PCR on CDR3 regions. TCRdb itself ran the multiplex PCR reads through MiXCR, one entry per CDR3 protein. Counted here are over 500,000 distinct CDR3 sequences, 16% occurring once; the ten biggest clones make up under 20%. These data were also reused for a study on T cells in Graves' hyperthyroidism and ophthalmopathy.

Sequenced here: peripheral blood mononuclear cells (PBMCs), sampled at new diagnosis, from a patient treated with antithyroid drugs. The receptor source for this set is a woman aged 25-40 years with Graves disease.

V usage is TRBV15 and J usage is TRBJ2-2; a possible D gene is TRBD2 (5 bases). CDR3 length: 15 amino acids. Germline V lookup: CDR1 LNHNV, CDR2 YYDKDF (reference sequence). V was shortened by 0 bases and J by 7 bases, with 12 bases between the two germline ends. Here the CDR3 reads CATSRDRAVRGELFF. CDR3 bases: TGTGCCACCAGCAGAGATCGAGCGGTCCGCGGGGAGCTGTTTTTT.

Regarding this clonotype: This may arise from a read error, as a much more abundant clone is one base away. The chain uses TRBV5-1 and TRBJ2-7; D not certain. Germline V lookup: CDR1 SGHRS, CDR2 YFSETQ. This CDR3 has 15 amino acids. CDR3 nucleotide sequence: TGCGCCAGCAGCTTGAGCTACGGAATCTCCTACGAGCAGCACTTC. It translates to CASSLSYGISYEQHF. The complete variable domain, with remaining parts taken from reference TRBV5-1 and TRBJ2-7, reads KAGVTQTPRYLIKTRGQQVTLSCSPISGHRSVSWYQQTPGQGLQFLFEYFSETQRNKGNFPGRFSGRQFSNSRSEMNVSTLELGDSALYLCASSLSYGISYEQHFGPGTRLTVT.

This clonotype was detected only a few times. The CDR3 is CASSGDLSGNTIYF. The CDR3 DNA is TGTGCCAGCTCAGGGGACCTCTCTGGAAACACCATATATTTT. The V and J genes are TRBV18 and TRBJ1-3, with a weak D call TRBD1 (5 bases). Germline V lookup: CDR1 KGHSH, CDR2 LQKENI. V was trimmed by 5 bases and J by 0 bases, leaving 8 bases between them. This CDR3 is 14 amino acids long. Filled out from reference TRBV18 and TRBJ1-3, the complete variable domain reads NAGVMQNPRHLVRRRGQEARLRCSPMKGHSHVYWYRQLPEEGLKFMVYLQKENIIDESGMPKERFSAEFPKEGPSILRIQQVVRGDSAAYFCASSGDLSGNTIYFGEGSWLTVV.

This clonotype was detected only a few times. The rearrangement joins TRBV6-1 to TRBJ2-2, with no clear D. There are 14 residues in the CDR3. Looked up from germline, CDR1 is MNHNS and CDR2 is SASEGT. V lost 7 bases and J 4 bases, leaving 13 bases between the germline ends. The CDR3, as DNA: TGTGCCAGCAATAACCACCCGAGCACCGGGGAGCTGTTTTTT. Amino acids: CASNNHPSTGELFF.

This chain connects TRBV7-8 to TRBJ2-1, with a weak D call TRBD2 (6 bases). The CDR3 has 15 residues. With 4 bases removed from V and 0 bases from J, the gap between germline ends came to 10 bases. Looked up from germline, CDR1 is SGHVS and CDR2 is FQNEAQ. For the CDR3, the DNA is TGTGCCAGCAGCTCAACTAGCTTCTCCTACAATGAGCAGTTCTTC. Translating it yields CASSSTSFSYNEQFF.

Ten or more counts support this clonotype. This chain joins TRBV10-2 and TRBJ1-1; a possible D gene is TRBD1 (5 bases). The CDR3 length is 13 residues. V shed 3 bases and J shed 3 bases, with 8 bases lying between them. In germline, CDR1 is WSHSY, CDR2 SAAADI. The CDR3 protein is CASSDRVHTEAFF. For the CDR3, the DNA is TGCGCCAGCAGTGACAGGGTTCACACTGAAGCTTTCTTT.

V gene TRBV7-9 combines with J gene TRBJ2-5; 14 bases agree with TRBD2. The CDR3 loop spans 18 amino acids. V shed 1 base, J shed 7 bases, and the junction held 11 bases outside the gene matches. Germline-derived CDR1 and CDR2 are SEHNR and FQNEAQ (reference sequence). CDR3 loop: CASSLGAGTSGSGGTQYF. The CDR3 DNA reads TGTGCCAGCAGCTTAGGCGCTGGGACTAGCGGGAGTGGGGGGACCCAGTACTTC. Full variable domain (outside the CDR3, taken from reference TRBV7-9 and TRBJ2-5): DTGVSQNPRHKITKRGQNVTFRCDPISEHNRLYWYRQTLGQGPEFLTYFQNEAQLEKSRLLSDRFSAERPKGSFSTLEIQRTEQGDSAMYLCASSLGAGTSGSGGTQYFGPGTRLLVL.

This clonotype was counted between two and nine times. The chain combines TRBV30 with TRBJ2-5; 7 nucleotides match TRBD1. Trimming cost V 6 bases and J 2 bases; bases outside gene matches: 6. The germline CDR1 and CDR2 sequences are GTSNPN and SVGIG (reference sequence). The CDR3 runs 13 residues. The CDR3 here is CACRGTEQETQYF. The CDR3 region has the DNA TGTGCCTGCAGGGGGACAGAACAAGAGACCCAGTACTTC.

Ten or more counts support this clonotype. The V call is TRBV28, the J call TRBJ2-7; unclear D gene. The CDR3 contains 13 residues. V lost 3 bases and J 4 bases, leaving 10 bases between the germline ends. CDR1 and CDR2 (germline): MDHEN, SYDVKM. CDR3 amino acids: CASSLYWKYEQYF. DNA for the CDR3: TGTGCCAGCAGTTTGTACTGGAAATACGAGCAGTACTTC.

This clonotype was found a few times. The gene calls are TRBV7-2 and TRBJ2-1, with TRBD2 as a possible D gene (6 bases). Germline CDR1 SGHTA, CDR2 FQGNSA. The CDR3 is made up of 14 amino acids. V gave up 2 bases and J gave up 9 bases, with 14 bases separating them. The CDR3 DNA follows: TGTGCCAGCAGCTTATCACGGGAGTCGGCTGAGCAGTTCTTC. Its translation: CASSLSRESAEQFF.

This clonotype was found many times. This chain connects TRBV7-9 to TRBJ2-6; D remains ambiguous. Per germline, CDR1 SEHNR and CDR2 FQNEAQ (reference sequence). The germline V and J ends were trimmed by 4 bases and 12 bases, with 19 bases remaining between them. The CDR3 has 15 amino acids. The CDR3 reads CASSSEPTRSVVLTF. CDR3 DNA sequence: TGTGCCAGCAGCTCTGAACCGACACGGTCGGTCGTCCTGACTTTC.

As for this clonotype: A much larger clone sits a single nucleotide away, making a read error possible. The chain recombines TRBV27 with TRBJ2-5; D is undetermined. The CDR3 is 15 amino acids. Germline lookup yields CDR1 MNHEY and CDR2 SMNVEV (reference sequence). CDR3 DNA sequence: TGTGCCAGCAGTTCGGACGGCCGCTATCAAGAGATCCAGTACTTC. Protein product: CASSSDGRYQEIQYF.

This clonotype was seen only a few times. The chain links TRBV20-1 to TRBJ2-4, with 9 positions matching TRBD1. Unmatched junction bases numbered 6, after V lost 3 bases and J lost 3 bases. Germline values: CDR1 DFQATT, CDR2 SNEGSKA (reference sequence). The CDR3 runs to 15 residues. Here the CDR3 reads CSASAGTGSKNIQYF. In DNA, the CDR3 is TGCAGTGCTAGTGCCGGGACAGGGAGCAAAAACATTCAGTACTTC.

There are many counts of this clonotype. The rearrangement joins TRBV11-3 to TRBJ1-5; no definite D call. Germline values: CDR1 SGHNT, CDR2 YENEEA. The CDR3 has 16 amino acids. Trimming left V 5 bases short and J 0 bases short, with 14 bases between. The CDR3 loop reads CASSVFVFYSNQPQHF. In DNA form, the CDR3 reads TGTGCCAGCAGCGTCTTCGTCTTCTATAGCAATCAGCCCCAGCATTTT. Combining the CDR3 with reference TRBV11-3 and TRBJ1-5 gives the whole variable domain EAGVVQSPRYKIIEKKQPVAFWCNPISGHNTLYWYLQNLGQGPELLIRYENEEAVDDSQLPKDRFSAERLKGVDSTLKIQPAELGDSAVYLCASSVFVFYSNQPQHFGDGTRLSIL.

The chain has TRBV5-1 and TRBJ2-5, with 8 bases lining up with TRBD2. Unmatched junction bases numbered 7, after V lost 4 bases and J lost 2 bases. Germline V gene sequence: CDR1 SGHRS, CDR2 YFSETQ. The CDR3 extends over 15 amino acids. In DNA form, the CDR3 reads TGCGCCAGCAGCACTGGGACTAGAATACAAGAGACCCAGTACTTC. The encoded protein is CASSTGTRIQETQYF.

To note about this clonotype: Sequence at one end of the junction differs from germline and may be a read error. The chain combines TRBV30 with TRBJ2-1; weak D call: TRBD2 (5 bases). This CDR3 is 11 amino acids long. CDR1 is GTSNPN, CDR2 SVGIG, per germline (reference sequence). The CDR3 is CACKEVNEQLF. DNA of the CDR3: TGTGCCTGTAAGGAGGTCAATGAGCAGCTCTTC. Drawing the rest from reference TRBV30 and TRBJ2-1, the complete variable domain is SQTIHQWPATLVQPVGSPLSLECTVEGTSNPNLYWYRQAAGRGLQLLFYSVGIGQISSEVPQNLSASRPQDRQFILSSKKLLLSDSGFYLCACKEVNEQLFGPGTRLTVL.

Details on this clonotype: It may be a read error: a sequence one base away is much more abundant. The V and J genes are TRBV20-1 and TRBJ1-6, with a weak D call TRBD1 (5 bases). Germline V gives CDR1 DFQATT, CDR2 SNEGSKA (reference sequence). The CDR3 has 15 amino acids. Written as DNA, the CDR3 is TGCAGTGCTAGACTTTACGGGACTGAGGATTCACCCCTCCGCTTT. The encoded protein is CSARLYGTEDSPLRF.

The CDR3 DNA is TGTGCCAGCAACTCCCGAGACCGAGGGGGAGAGACCCAGTACTTC. Amino acids: CASNSRDRGGETQYF. The chain uses TRBV7-2 and TRBJ2-5, with D possibly TRBD1 on 6 matching bases. The length of the CDR3 is 15 residues. The germline CDR1 and CDR2 sequences are SGHTA and FQGNSA. Trimming removed 7 bases at V and 4 bases at J, with 19 bases between.

This clonotype has ten or more counts. This chain joins TRBV7-3 and TRBJ2-2; tentative D call: TRBD2 (5 bases). The CDR3 runs 13 residues. Germline V CDR1 and CDR2: SGHTA, FQGTGA. V was pared by 5 bases and J by 5 bases, with 9 bases between. The CDR3 region has the DNA TGTGCCAGCAGCCCCCCGGGGACCGGGGAGCTGTTTTTT. Its protein is CASSPPGTGELFF.

The V call is TRBV19, the J call TRBJ2-2; 12 nucleotides agree with TRBD2. The V gene end was trimmed by 5 bases and the J gene end by 0 bases; junction bases not matched to a gene: 7. CDR3 length equals 18 residues. CDR1 LNHDA and CDR2 SQIVND come from the germline V gene (reference sequence). The CDR3 protein is CASSSRTSGVANTGELFF. The CDR3 nucleotides are TGTGCCAGTAGTTCAAGGACTAGCGGGGTTGCGAACACCGGGGAGCTGTTTTTT.

This clonotype was seen at least ten times. The chain employs TRBV10-1 and TRBJ1-4; no clear D. V was shortened by 0 bases and J by 8 bases, with 10 bases between the two germline ends. Germline V gene lookup returns CDR1 WNHNN and CDR2 SYGVQD (reference sequence). This CDR3 spans 14 amino acids. This chain's CDR3 is CASSESRTREKLFF. The CDR3 DNA reads TGCGCCAGCAGTGAGTCACGAACCCGGGAAAAACTGTTTTTT.

The CDR3 protein is CASSQGAERGGYEQYF. CDR3 DNA sequence: TGCGCCAGCAGCCAAGGGGCGGAGCGCGGGGGATACGAGCAGTACTTC. The V and J genes are TRBV4-1 and TRBJ2-7; 7 bases fit TRBD2. The CDR3 length is 16 residues. The germline V gene has CDR1 MGHRA and CDR2 YSYEKL. After removal of 1 base from V and 4 bases from J, the junction contained 10 bases not matched to a gene.

This clonotype was found many times. The gene calls are TRBV2 and TRBJ2-3; the D is unclear. This CDR3 is 14 amino acids long. Germline-derived CDR1 and CDR2 are SNHLY and FYNNEI. The germline V and J ends were trimmed by 4 bases and 2 bases, with 10 bases remaining between them. The CDR3 DNA reads TGTGCCAGCAGTGTAGTCCAATACACAGATACGCAGTATTTT. Protein: CASSVVQYTDTQYF.

Comment on this clonotype: A much larger clone lies a single base off, so this may be a read error. This chain uses TRBV7-9 with TRBJ1-3; weak D call: TRBD1 (6 bases). The CDR3 has 13 residues. Per germline, CDR1 SEHNR and CDR2 FQNEAQ (reference sequence). The CDR3 is CTSSQGTLNTIYF. Here the CDR3 DNA reads TGTACCAGCAGCCAGGGGACCTTGAACACCATATATTTT.